The 8 T cell receptor beta chains listed next were all sequenced from one sample in a study of response to subunit inactivated influenza vaccine. TCRdb itself ran the RT-PCR reads through MiXCR, one entry per CDR3 protein. The table includes 300,000 to 350,000 distinct CDR3 sequences, about a fifth detected once. The starting material was PBMCs from blood, obtained roughly 20 months after vaccination. These receptor sequences come from a man aged 50-75 years who received an inactivated influenza vaccine.

This clonotype was detected only a few times. The chain carries TRBV28 and TRBJ2-7; tentatively, D is TRBD1 or TRBD2 (5 bases each). Germline CDR1 reads MDHEN; CDR2 reads SYDVKM. The V and J ends lost 6 bases and 3 bases respectively, with 24 bases between them. The CDR3 is 17 amino acids. CDR3 in DNA: TGTGCCAGCAGCTCATGGGGCTGGGACGGAGCTTTCTACGAGCAGTACTTC. This gives the protein CASSSWGWDGAFYEQYF.

V gene TRBV9 combines with J gene TRBJ2-5; 7 bases agree with TRBD2. Trimming took 4 bases from V and 4 from J; bases not matched to a gene: 4. Looked up from germline, CDR1 is SGDLS and CDR2 is YYNGEE. CDR3 length: 13 residues. Here the CDR3 DNA reads TGTGCCAGCAGCCCCGGGGGGAGAGAGACCCAGTACTTC. This translates into CASSPGGRETQYF.

The chain links TRBV29-1 to TRBJ1-5, with D uncertain. The V end lost 4 bases, the J end lost 0 bases, and 4 bases lay between the germline ends. CDR3 size: 12 residues. Germline CDR1 is SQVTM and CDR2 is ANQGSEA. The CDR3, as DNA: TGCAGCGTTGCAGATAGCAATCAGCCCCAGCATTTT. Its translation is CSVADSNQPQHF.

This clonotype was seen more than once but under ten times. The V gene is TRBV15, the J gene TRBJ2-3, with TRBD2 matching 13 bases. The germline CDR1 and CDR2 sequences are LNHNV and YYDKDF (reference sequence). There are 17 residues in the CDR3. V gave up 2 bases and J gave up 5 bases; unmatched junction bases: 7. CDR3 in amino acids: CATSRPRTSGSLDTQYF. The CDR3 bases are TGTGCCACCAGCAGACCACGGACTAGCGGGAGCTTAGATACGCAGTATTTT.

This clonotype was seen repeatedly, ten times or more. This sequence joins TRBV20-1 and TRBJ1-2; D may be TRBD1 (5 bases). This CDR3 region has 13 residues. Trimming removed 4 bases from V and 3 bases from J, with 12 bases in between. The germline CDR1 and CDR2 sequences are DFQATT and SNEGSKA (reference sequence). DNA for the CDR3: TGCAGTGCTATCGATAGGGGACACTATGGCTACACCTTC. It is translated as CSAIDRGHYGYTF.

The chain couples TRBV5-1 to TRBJ2-5; D remains unclear. Germline V gene lookup returns CDR1 SGHRS and CDR2 YFSETQ. The CDR3 spans 12 residues. The V end was cut by 1 base, the J end by 5 bases, with 6 bases between. The DNA for the CDR3 is TGCGCCAGCAGCTTGAGGTCGGAGACCCAGTACTTC. It is translated as CASSLRSETQYF.

V usage is TRBV5-6 and J usage is TRBJ2-3, with D possibly TRBD2 on 5 matching bases. This CDR3 comprises 16 residues. Trimming took off 0 bases at V and 0 bases at J, with 11 bases between the two ends. CDR1 and CDR2 (germline): SGHDT, YYEEEE. Here the CDR3 reads CASSLASLLSTDTQYF. The CDR3 bases are TGTGCCAGCAGCTTGGCTAGCCTCCTTAGCACAGATACGCAGTATTTT.

This clonotype was counted only a few times. This rearrangement joins TRBV10-3 to TRBJ2-2; no clear D gene. There are 13 residues in the CDR3. V lost 3 bases to trimming and J lost 8 bases, with 10 bases between them. CDR1 is ENHRY, CDR2 SYGVKD, per germline. The CDR3 sequence is CAISDTPGGELFF. The CDR3, as DNA: TGTGCCATCAGTGATACCCCTGGGGGGGAGCTGTTTTTT.